The 7 T cell receptor beta chains below all came from one sample that was sequenced in a study of blood T cell repertoires in COVID-19 (dated by TCRdb to 2019 to 2021). Libraries were built with the immunoSEQ multiplex PCR assay. As stored in TCRdb, this immuneACCESS dataset retains in-frame rearrangements with V and J assigned. A fraction of the clones does not appear; measured against another copy, unresolved V genes explain less than half of the discrepancy, and the remainder lacks a known reason. Here the sample has 450,000 or so clones; about nine tenths occur a single time. The ten most abundant clones make up about 0.6% of the sample. The sequenced sample consisted of PBMCs or T cells enriched from blood (not recorded which). These TCRs come from a man aged 18 to 29 who had recovered from COVID-19.

The chain recombines TRBV4-1 with TRBJ1-2, with unresolved D. The germline V and J ends were trimmed by 1 base and 7 bases, with 13 bases remaining between them. The germline gives CDR1 MGHRA, CDR2 YSYEKL. The CDR3 is 14 amino acids. The chain's CDR3 is CASSQGLQDGGYTF. The DNA for the CDR3 is TGCGCCAGCAGCCAAGGTTTGCAGGATGGTGGCTACACCTTC.

This clone has more than one count but fewer than ten. The rearrangement uses TRBV11-2 and TRBJ1-4; D ambiguous. CDR3 length equals 14 residues. Trimming cost V 4 bases and J 1 base, with 7 bases left between them. The V gene's germline CDR1 is SGHAT and CDR2 FQNNGV. The chain's CDR3 is CASSSSLTNEKLFF. The CDR3 bases are TGTGCCAGCAGCTCCTCACTAACTAATGAAAAACTGTTTTTT.

The count of this clone is one. J is TRBJ2-5 and V is TRBV7-9; 9 positions agree with TRBD2. The CDR3 covers 14 residues. V lost 3 bases and J lost 5; bases outside the gene matches: 4. Germline V lookup: CDR1 SEHNR, CDR2 FQNEAQ (reference sequence). The CDR3 loop is CASSLAGGPETQYF. DNA of the CDR3: TGTGCCAGCAGCTTGGCGGGAGGGCCTGAGACCCAGTACTTC.

The chain combines TRBV19 with TRBJ2-1; 14 positions agree with TRBD2. Germline CDR1 and CDR2: LNHDA and SQIVND (reference sequence). V lost 4 bases and J lost 8; bases outside the gene matches: 10. The CDR3 has 17 amino acids. The CDR3 DNA follows: TGTGCCAGTAGTACGGGACTAGCGGGGGCCCCGGGCTATGAGCAGTTCTTC. It yields the protein CASSTGLAGAPGYEQFF.

V and J are TRBV15 and TRBJ2-1; no clear D. The CDR3 consists of 17 residues. The germline V and J ends were trimmed by 3 bases and 0 bases, with 15 bases remaining between them. From germline, CDR1 is LNHNV and CDR2 YYDKDF (reference sequence). Here the CDR3 DNA reads TGTGCCACCAGCAGGTCTTCTCGCGGCCTCTCCTACAATGAGCAGTTCTTC. Its protein product is CATSRSSRGLSYNEQFF. Full variable domain (missing parts from reference TRBV15 and TRBJ2-1): DAMVIQNPRYQVTQFGKPVTLSCSQTLNHNVMYWYQQKSSQAPKLLFHYYDKDFNNEADTPDNFQSRRPNTSFCFLDIRSPGLGDTAMYLCATSRSSRGLSYNEQFFGPGTRLTVL.

This chain uses TRBV5-1 with TRBJ2-7, with D maybe TRBD1 (6 bases). CDR1 SGHRS and CDR2 YFSETQ come from the germline V gene. CDR3 length: 15 residues. Trimming left V 3 bases short and J 4 bases short, with 17 bases between. CDR3 sequence reads: CASSSNRDLSYEQYF. The CDR3 DNA reads as TGCGCCAGCAGCTCGAACAGGGATTTATCGTACGAGCAGTACTTC.

V usage is TRBV27 and J usage is TRBJ1-5; 9 nucleotides line up with TRBD1. The V and J ends lost 6 bases and 0 bases, in that order; junction bases with no gene match: 18. This CDR3 spans 20 amino acids. CDR1 and CDR2 (germline): MNHEY, SMNVEV (reference sequence). The CDR3 nucleotides read TGTGCCAGCAGCCCTCCTTGGGACAGGGACTGGAGACATAGCAATCAGCCCCAGCATTTT. Its translation: CASSPPWDRDWRHSNQPQHF.